The present entry profiles one T cell receptor beta chain with its context. The antigen is unknown. The stimulus was an HIV-1 Gag 15-mer peptide pool, 0.8 to 1 ug/peptide/mL. Responding CD4+ T cells were sorted by upregulation of both CD40 ligand and CD69. These HIV-1-infected adults initiated suppressive ART in chronic infection. Donors had undetectable plasma HIV-1 RNA, under 50 copies/mL, for 4+ years. The entry originates in a study of persistence of HIV-infected CD4 T cells. About the study: Median time on suppressive ART was about eight years.

The CDR3 spans 16 residues. Germline values: CDR1 SGHTA, CDR2 FQGTGA. Trimming took off 5 bases at V and 4 bases at J, with 20 bases between the two ends. Study results and caveats: Degenerate expanded CDR3beta sequences were enriched among CMV- and Gag-responding cells.

The libraries were made with immunoSEQ version 4 in survey mode. Libraries were prepared by immunoSEQ multiplex PCR; TCRdb keeps only in-frame clonotypes and omits some of them. The table records 19,000 or so clones, about 62% of them present only once. The genes are TRBV7-3 and TRBJ2-5; the D gene is possibly TRBD2 (7 bases). This specimen consisted of CD4+ T cells sorted from PBMCs after roughly 18-hour stimulation, obtained from a patient who received antiretroviral therapy. The receptor was isolated from an adult woman with HIV who was CMV-seropositive. The CDR3 nucleotides read TGTGCCAGCAGCCTACACCCGCGGGGGCTCGGAGAGACCCAGTACTTC. Amino acids: CASSLHPRGLGETQYF. The full variable domain, with the rest looked up from reference TRBV7-3 and TRBJ2-5, is GAGVSQTPSNKVTEKGKYVELRCDPISGHTALYWYRQSLGQGPEFLIYFQGTGAADDSGLPNDRFFAVRPEGSVSTLKIQRTERGDSAVYLCASSLHPRGLGETQYFGPGTRLLVL.